Presented here are 26 T cell receptor beta chains from one specimen sequenced in a study of T cell responses to AZD1222 COVID-19 vaccine. TCRdb's table, derived via immunoSEQ multiplex PCR, lists solely in-frame clones and lacks some. The repertoire includes about 170,000 clones, 87% of them detected once, and 0.85% to 1.1% sits in the top ten. Source: peripheral blood, taken 28 days after the second AZD1222 dose. All receptors derive from an adult who received the AZD1222 COVID-19 vaccine.

The chain joins TRBV6-5 to TRBJ2-7, with D possibly matching TRBD1 (7 bases). The CDR3 totals 15 residues. V lost 7 bases to trimming and J lost 0 bases, with 16 bases between them. Germline values: CDR1 MNHEY, CDR2 SVGAGI. This CDR3 is CASNEEGASSYEQYF. CDR3 coding DNA: TGTGCCAGCAACGAGGAGGGGGCTAGCTCCTACGAGCAGTACTTC.

The chain employs TRBV5-1 and TRBJ2-3; perhaps TRBD1 as D (6 bases). The CDR3 contains 14 residues. Germline assignment: CDR1 SGHRS and CDR2 YFSETQ. V gave up 3 bases and J gave up 1 base, with 9 bases separating them. CDR3 loop: CASSSGQRTDTQYF. In DNA form, the CDR3 reads TGCGCCAGCAGCTCCGGACAGCGCACAGATACGCAGTATTTT. Variable domain in full (rest from reference TRBV5-1 and TRBJ2-3): KAGVTQTPRYLIKTRGQQVTLSCSPISGHRSVSWYQQTPGQGLQFLFEYFSETQRNKGNFPGRFSGRQFSNSRSEMNVSTLELGDSALYLCASSSGQRTDTQYFGPGTRLTVL.

This chain joins TRBV4-1 and TRBJ2-2; TRBD1 might be the D (7 bases). The CDR3 loop spans 15 amino acids. The germline V and J ends were trimmed by 1 base and 11 bases, with 17 bases remaining between them. CDR1 and CDR2 (germline): MGHRA, YSYEKL. The CDR3 region has the DNA TGCGCCAGCAGCCAAGTCGCAAGGGGGCGGGGCGAGCTGTTTTTT. Protein: CASSQVARGRGELFF.

The chain has TRBV14 and TRBJ1-1; 8 bases line up with TRBD1. The ends lost 0 bases at V and 1 base at J; junction bases unmatched: 7. The CDR3 spans 17 residues. Germline V gives CDR1 SGHDN, CDR2 FVKESK. CDR3 residues: CASSQDMIGQGNTEAFF. DNA for the CDR3: TGTGCCAGCAGCCAAGATATGATTGGACAGGGGAACACTGAAGCTTTCTTT.

This chain links TRBV9 with TRBJ1-2; a possible D gene is TRBD1 (5 bases). The CDR3 is 12 residues long. Trimming took off 3 bases at V and 4 bases at J, with 7 bases between the two ends. Looked up from germline, CDR1 is SGDLS and CDR2 is YYNGEE. In nucleotides, the CDR3 is TGTGCCAGCAGCGCGGACACCTATGGCTACACCTTC. Translation: CASSADTYGYTF.

This sequence joins TRBV30 and TRBJ2-1; 10 bases are shared with TRBD1. The V gene end was trimmed by 0 bases and the J gene end by 6 bases; junction bases not matched to a gene: 14. This CDR3 region has 18 residues. Per the germline V gene, CDR1 is GTSNPN and CDR2 is SVGIG (reference sequence). CDR3 coding DNA: TGTGCCTGGAGTGTACTCGGGGACAGGGGTTCGGTCGCCAATGAGCAGTTCTTC. Protein product: CAWSVLGDRGSVANEQFF.

The rearrangement joins TRBV18 to TRBJ1-6, with TRBD1 as a possible D gene (5 bases). This CDR3 region has 17 residues. Germline V lookup: CDR1 KGHSH, CDR2 LQKENI. V was clipped by 1 base and J by 10 bases, with 20 bases between them. This CDR3 is CASSPRGGETNGSPLHF. CDR3 DNA: TGTGCCAGCTCACCACGGGGAGGGGAGACGAATGGGTCACCCCTCCACTTT.

This chain uses TRBV19 with TRBJ2-7, with 9 nucleotides matching TRBD2. Germline trimming cut 6 bases from V and 1 base from J; bases unmatched to any gene: 13. Germline V gene data show CDR1 as LNHDA and CDR2 as SQIVND (reference sequence). The length of the CDR3 is 17 residues. The CDR3, as DNA: TGTGCCAGTAGAGACTTAGCGGGGGCCCGTTCGTCCTACGAGCAGTACTTC. As protein: CASRDLAGARSSYEQYF.

V usage is TRBV11-2 and J usage is TRBJ1-1; D ambiguous. CDR3 length: 17 amino acids. V shed 0 bases and J shed 0 bases, with 14 bases lying between them. Germline CDR1 and CDR2: SGHAT and FQNNGV. The CDR3 DNA reads TGTGCCAGCAGCTTAGACGGGTTAGGGAAAGTGAACACTGAAGCTTTCTTT. Its protein is CASSLDGLGKVNTEAFF.

This chain connects TRBV10-2 to TRBJ2-2, with D perhaps TRBD2 (5 bases). This CDR3 is built from 16 residues. Germline CDR1 WSHSY, CDR2 SAAADI. V was pared by 6 bases and J by 0 bases, with 14 bases between. CDR3: CASSPGGFANTGELFF. In DNA form, the CDR3 reads TGCGCCAGCAGCCCCGGAGGTTTCGCGAACACCGGGGAGCTGTTTTTT.

The CDR3 region has the DNA TGTGCCAGCAGGGACCCGGGACTAGCGATAGATACGCAGTATTTT. Translating it yields CASRDPGLAIDTQYF. The chain employs TRBV7-2 and TRBJ2-3, with 10 bases identical to TRBD2. The CDR3 totals 15 residues. The trim removed 6 bases at V and 5 bases at J, leaving 8 bases unmatched. CDR1 is SGHTA, CDR2 FQGNSA, per germline.

The J gene is TRBJ1-5, the V gene TRBV19; no clear D. Germline V gene data show CDR1 as LNHDA and CDR2 as SQIVND (reference sequence). V was pared by 9 bases and J by 7 bases, with 16 bases between. The CDR3 is 13 amino acids. CDR3 in DNA: TGTGCCAGCACGGACGGCTCAGCACAGCCCCAGCATTTT. Translation gives CASTDGSAQPQHF.

The chain recombines TRBV6-5 with TRBJ1-1; D is uncertain. With 5 bases removed from V and 7 bases from J, the gap between germline ends came to 17 bases. CDR3 size: 14 residues. From germline, CDR1 is MNHEY and CDR2 SVGAGI. Written as DNA, the CDR3 is TGTGCCAGCAGTCTGAACTTGGCACGCGTTGAAGCTTTCTTT. This encodes CASSLNLARVEAFF.

The V call is TRBV18, the J call TRBJ2-2, with a possible D match to TRBD1 (6 bases). Trimming removed 5 bases at V and 4 bases at J, with 11 bases between. Germline V gene lookup returns CDR1 KGHSH and CDR2 LQKENI. The CDR3 length is 14 residues. DNA for the CDR3: TGTGCCAGCTCATCCGGGACAATCACCGGGGAGCTGTTTTTT. Its translation: CASSSGTITGELFF.

The genes are TRBV11-2 and TRBJ2-1; 8 nucleotides line up with TRBD1. Trimming cost V 4 bases and J 0 bases; bases outside gene matches: 2. Germline CDR1 and CDR2: SGHAT and FQNNGV. The CDR3 is 15 residues long. The CDR3 DNA sequence: TGTGCCAGCAGCTCCGGGACAGGCTCCTACAATGAGCAGTTCTTC. This codes for CASSSGTGSYNEQFF.

This sequence joins TRBV5-1 and TRBJ2-1, with D tentatively TRBD1 (6 bases). The length of the CDR3 is 13 residues. Germline assignment: CDR1 SGHRS and CDR2 YFSETQ. V was shortened by 3 bases and J by 10 bases, with 14 bases between the two germline ends. The CDR3: CASSSRQASEQFF. The DNA for the CDR3 is TGCGCCAGCAGCTCCCGACAGGCCAGCGAGCAGTTCTTC.

V and J are TRBV20-1 and TRBJ2-7; no reliable D call. Germline CDR1 is DFQATT and CDR2 is SNEGSKA (reference sequence). The ends were cut back, 3 bases at V and 0 bases at J, with 9 bases in the middle. CDR3 length: 13 residues. DNA of the CDR3: TGCAGTGCTAGTCGTGGAAGCTCCTACGAGCAGTACTTC. Amino acid sequence: CSASRGSSYEQYF.

The chain combines TRBV2 with TRBJ1-1; D unclear. Per germline, CDR1 SNHLY and CDR2 FYNNEI. The CDR3 totals 12 residues. Deletions cut 4 bases from V and 1 base from J, with 4 bases between. Written as DNA, the CDR3 is TGTGCCAGCAGTGCTGAGAACACTGAAGCTTTCTTT. Its translation is CASSAENTEAFF.

The CDR3 sequence: CASSYAGITEAFF. CDR3 DNA sequence: TGTGCCAGCAGTTACGCAGGGATCACTGAAGCTTTCTTT. The V and J genes are TRBV6-2 or TRBV6-3 and TRBJ1-1, with D perhaps TRBD1 (5 bases). V was shortened by 2 bases and J by 4 bases, with 8 bases between the two germline ends. Germline V gene data show CDR1 as MNHEY and CDR2 as SVGEGT. CDR3 size: 13 residues.

This sequence joins TRBV7-8 and TRBJ1-1; weak D call: TRBD1 (5 bases). Looked up from germline, CDR1 is SGHVS and CDR2 is FQNEAQ. Trimming took 1 base from V and 0 from J, leaving 9 bases between them. This CDR3 spans 15 amino acids. CDR3 bases: TGTGCCAGCAGCTTAGAAGTGACAGTGAACACTGAAGCTTTCTTT. This codes for CASSLEVTVNTEAFF.

In its sample, this clone was seen a few times. This chain uses TRBV19 with TRBJ1-1, with D perhaps matching TRBD1 (5 bases). V lost 4 bases and J 6 bases, leaving 15 bases between the germline ends. The CDR3 length is 14 residues. Germline assignment: CDR1 LNHDA and CDR2 SQIVND (reference sequence). The CDR3 DNA follows: TGTGCCAGTAGTAGGGTTGCAGGGAGCGCTGAAGCTTTCTTT. Its protein product is CASSRVAGSAEAFF.

This clone was counted only a few times. The chain carries TRBV12-5 and TRBJ1-2; TRBD1 might be the D (5 bases). The V end lost 5 bases, the J end lost 4 bases, and 11 bases lay between the germline ends. Per germline, CDR1 LGHNT and CDR2 FRNRAP. The CDR3 loop spans 13 amino acids. This CDR3 is CASGPSGFYGYTF. For the CDR3, the DNA is TGTGCTAGTGGTCCCTCAGGGTTCTATGGCTACACCTTC.

This chain uses TRBV14 with TRBJ2-7; D uncertain. CDR1 and CDR2 from the germline V gene are SGHDN and FVKESK. There are 13 residues in the CDR3. V lost 6 bases to trimming and J lost 2 bases, with 11 bases between them. The CDR3 DNA follows: TGTGCCAGCAGTCTCAGGTCACCCTACGAGCAGTACTTC. The encoded protein is CASSLRSPYEQYF. The whole variable domain, remainder taken from reference TRBV14 and TRBJ2-7, is EAGVTQFPSHSVIEKGQTVTLRCDPISGHDNLYWYRRVMGKEIKFLLHFVKESKQDESGMPNNRFLAERTGGTYSTLKVQPAELEDSGVYFCASSLRSPYEQYFGPGTRLTVT.

The chain carries TRBV7-2 and TRBJ1-5, with unresolved D. Trimming cost V 4 bases and J 0 bases, with 13 bases left between them. The CDR3 has 16 residues. Germline V CDR1 and CDR2: SGHTA, FQGNSA. CDR3 sequence reads: CASSSRAGTSNQPQHF. CDR3 in DNA: TGTGCCAGCAGCTCTCGAGCCGGCACTAGCAATCAGCCCCAGCATTTT.

The rearrangement links TRBV25-1 to TRBJ1-6; 7 bases match TRBD1. This CDR3 has 16 amino acids. Germline CDR1 and CDR2: MGHDK and SYGVNS. The junction had 17 bases not matched to a gene; V was cut back by 4 bases and J by 14 bases. In nucleotides, the CDR3 is TGTGCCAGCAGTGGTCCCGGGACAGCCGGCGGGAGGGCCCTCCACTTT. As protein: CASSGPGTAGGRALHF.

The chain is built from TRBV27 and TRBJ2-1; D is perhaps TRBD2 (6 bases). V lost 5 bases to trimming and J lost 1 base, with 15 bases between them. Germline CDR1 reads MNHEY; CDR2 reads SMNVEV (reference sequence). CDR3 length: 16 residues. The CDR3 reads CASSGGRGRSYNEQFF. The CDR3 DNA is TGTGCCAGCAGTGGTGGGAGAGGGAGGTCCTACAATGAGCAGTTCTTC.